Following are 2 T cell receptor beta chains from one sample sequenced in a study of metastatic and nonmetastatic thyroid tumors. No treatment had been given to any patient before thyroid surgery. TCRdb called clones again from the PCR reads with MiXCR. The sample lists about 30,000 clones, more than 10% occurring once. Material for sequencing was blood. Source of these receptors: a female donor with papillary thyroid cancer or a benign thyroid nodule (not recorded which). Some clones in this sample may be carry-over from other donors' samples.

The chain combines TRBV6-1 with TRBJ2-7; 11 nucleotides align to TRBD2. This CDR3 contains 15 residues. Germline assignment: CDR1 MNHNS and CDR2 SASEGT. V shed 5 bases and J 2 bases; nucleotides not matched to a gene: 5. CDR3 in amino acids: CASSIQLAGAYEQYF. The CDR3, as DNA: TGTGCCAGCAGTATACAACTAGCGGGGGCCTACGAGCAGTACTTC.

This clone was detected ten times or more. As DNA, the CDR3 is TGTGCCAGCTCTGAACAGGGGGCAGAGGACACTGAAGCTTTCTTT. Translating it yields CASSEQGAEDTEAFF. The chain combines TRBV18 with TRBJ1-1, with 9 bases matching TRBD1. Germline CDR1 reads KGHSH; CDR2 reads LQKENI. Losses at the gene ends were 6 bases for V and 3 bases for J; bases not matched to a gene: 8. This CDR3 contains 15 residues.